Shown below are 27 T cell receptor beta chains from a single sample sequenced in a study of T cell responses to AZD1222 COVID-19 vaccine (dated by TCRdb to 2020 to 2022). Library construction relied on the immunoSEQ multiplex PCR assay. TCRdb's version of the immuneACCESS table is confined to in-frame rearrangements and falls short of the full clone set. An unresolved V gene accounts for under half of the shortfall where checked; the remainder is of unknown origin. Recorded for this sample are 95,000 to 100,000 clones; 88% of them occurred a single time. The ten biggest clones cover 15% to 20% of the sample. The time point label here, explained by the study, means: about 28 days (+/-7) after the second vaccine dose. This specimen consisted of peripheral blood, obtained 28 days after the second AZD1222 dose. Source of these receptors: an adult who received the AZD1222 COVID-19 vaccine.

The chain links TRBV10-3 to TRBJ2-1; tentatively, D is TRBD2 (5 bases). With 4 bases removed from V and 1 base from J, the gap between germline ends came to 11 bases. This CDR3 comprises 15 residues. Germline CDR1 and CDR2: ENHRY and SYGVKD. The CDR3 is CAISGKLVSYNEQFF. The DNA of the CDR3 is TGTGCCATCAGTGGGAAACTAGTATCCTACAATGAGCAGTTCTTC.

The chain couples TRBV4-1 to TRBJ2-6; TRBD1 might be the D (6 bases). CDR1 is MGHRA and CDR2 is YSYEKL in the germline V gene. This CDR3 spans 19 amino acids. V was shortened by 1 base and J by 0 bases, with 16 bases between the two germline ends. Here the CDR3 reads CASSQVVGGKSSGANVLTF. DNA of the CDR3: TGCGCCAGCAGCCAAGTCGTAGGGGGTAAGAGCTCTGGGGCCAACGTCCTGACTTTC.

The J gene is TRBJ2-7, the V gene TRBV27; 10 nucleotides line up with TRBD2. CDR1 MNHEY and CDR2 SMNVEV come from the germline V gene (reference sequence). The V segment lost 3 bases and the J segment 3 bases; nucleotides outside the gene matches: 8. CDR3 length: 16 residues. The CDR3 DNA reads as TGTGCCAGCAGTTTCTTTGGGGCTAGCGGGAGCTACGAGCAGTACTTC. It specifies CASSFFGASGSYEQYF.

Points on this clone: It is unclear where the CDR3 begins or ends on the DNA, so no DNA is shown, and the CDR3 is as TCRdb lists it. V gene TRBV4-1 combines with J gene TRBJ1-5. 14 amino acids form the CDR3, both terminal residues included. Per the germline V gene, CDR1 is MGHRA and CDR2 is YSYEKL. The CDR3 here is CASSQESSGQPQHF.

This clone was observed a few times. The chain carries TRBV10-1 and TRBJ2-2; D gene unclear. The CDR3 consists of 14 residues. V shed 6 bases and J shed 0 bases, with 8 bases lying between them. In germline, CDR1 is WNHNN, CDR2 SYGVQD (reference sequence). The CDR3 region is CASSLRPNTGELFF. CDR3 in DNA: TGCGCCAGCAGCTTGCGTCCGAACACCGGGGAGCTGTTTTTT.

This CDR3 is CSVFDPGTGRYEQYF. As DNA, the CDR3 is TGCAGCGTATTCGACCCCGGGACAGGGAGGTACGAGCAGTACTTC. This chain joins TRBV29-1 and TRBJ2-7; 9 bases match TRBD1. V shed 6 bases and J 4 bases; nucleotides not matched to a gene: 13. This CDR3 spans 15 amino acids. CDR1 is SQVTM, CDR2 ANQGSEA, per germline.

The CDR3 DNA sequence: TGTGCCAGCAGCCGGGAGTTGAACGAGCAGTACTTC. Its translation: CASSRELNEQYF. This rearrangement joins TRBV6-6 to TRBJ2-7; TRBD2 might be the D (6 bases). V lost 6 bases and J 5 bases, leaving 11 bases between the germline ends. The V gene's germline CDR1 is MNHNY and CDR2 SVGAGI (reference sequence). This CDR3 has 12 residues.

A word on this clone: Only one base separates this from a far larger clonotype, so it likely reflects a read error. The chain is built from TRBV12-3 or TRBV12-4 and TRBJ2-7; D not certain. The CDR3 has 11 amino acids. V shed 4 bases and J shed 0 bases, with 1 base lying between them. This CDR3 is CASSSSYEQYF. In DNA, the CDR3 is TGTGCCAGCAGTTCCTCCTACGAGCAGTACTTC.

The J gene is TRBJ2-7, the V gene TRBV23-1; tentative D call: TRBD1 (6 bases). TRBV23-1 is marked as an open reading frame, function uncertain. Trimming shortened V by 0 bases and J by 5 bases, and 20 bases separated the two germline ends. The CDR3 totals 17 residues. The CDR3 DNA reads as TGCGCCAGCAGTCAATCGCGTCTCCGCACAGGGCGGCACGAGCAGTACTTC. Residues: CASSQSRLRTGRHEQYF.

In regard to this clone: The junction departs from germline at one end; a sequencing error may be responsible. V and J are TRBV5-1 and TRBJ2-1, with 7 bases lining up with TRBD2. The CDR3 length is 14 residues. Germline CDR1 and CDR2: SGHRS and YFSETQ. CDR3 bases: TGCGCCAGCAGGTTGGGACTACCCCCCAATGAGCAGTTCTTC. Amino acid sequence: CASRLGLPPNEQFF.

The chain joins TRBV2 to TRBJ1-5; D remains ambiguous. With 7 bases removed from V and 4 bases from J, the gap between germline ends came to 8 bases. This CDR3 is 12 amino acids long. Germline V lookup: CDR1 SNHLY, CDR2 FYNNEI. The CDR3 region is CASTGVNQPQHF. The CDR3 DNA sequence: TGTGCCAGCACCGGGGTGAATCAGCCCCAGCATTTT.

The J gene is TRBJ2-4, the V gene TRBV19; the D gene is possibly TRBD2 (5 bases). V was cut by 3 bases and J by 4 bases, with 13 bases left in between. The V gene's germline CDR1 is LNHDA and CDR2 SQIVND (reference sequence). The CDR3 runs 15 residues. DNA of the CDR3: TGTGCCAGTAGTATCGCCGGGAACCCTAAAAACATTCAGTACTTC. Protein sequence: CASSIAGNPKNIQYF.

The V call is TRBV7-8, the J call TRBJ2-3; 9 positions match TRBD2. This CDR3 is 16 amino acids long. Trimming took 5 bases from V and 4 from J; bases not matched to a gene: 10. CDR1 is SGHVS and CDR2 is FQNEAQ in the germline V gene. CDR3: CASSPASSGNADTQYF. CDR3 DNA sequence: TGTGCCAGCAGCCCTGCTTCTAGCGGGAACGCAGATACGCAGTATTTT. The full variable domain, with the rest looked up from reference TRBV7-8 and TRBJ2-3, is GAGVSQSPRYKVAKRGQDVALRCDPISGHVSLFWYQQALGQGPEFLTYFQNEAQLDKSGLPSDRFFAERPEGSVSTLKIQRTQQEDSAVYLCASSPASSGNADTQYFGPGTRLTVL.

The chain joins TRBV9 to TRBJ2-7; 8 bases are shared with TRBD1. The V gene's germline CDR1 is SGDLS and CDR2 YYNGEE. The J segment lost 5 bases and the V segment lost 3 bases, leaving 13 bases of the junction unmatched. This CDR3 is built from 16 residues. CDR3 nucleotides: TGTGCCAGCAGCGGGTCCGGGCCAGGGGGCCGGGACGAGCAGTACTTC. Translated: CASSGSGPGGRDEQYF.

The chain employs TRBV18 and TRBJ2-3; tentative D call: TRBD2 (5 bases). CDR3 size: 13 residues. V lost 6 bases to trimming and J lost 4 bases, with 11 bases between them. The germline V gene has CDR1 KGHSH and CDR2 LQKENI. CDR3 DNA sequence: TGTGCCAGCTCGTCCACCGGGGCAGATACGCAGTATTTT. Its protein is CASSSTGADTQYF.

The chain combines TRBV5-1 with TRBJ1-4, with D unresolved. This CDR3 comprises 14 residues. Trimming shortened V by 1 base and J by 4 bases, and 8 bases separated the two germline ends. The germline V gene encodes CDR1 SGHRS and CDR2 YFSETQ. The CDR3 DNA is TGCGCCAGCAGCTTGCGGGGAATTAATGAAAAACTGTTTTTT. Protein product: CASSLRGINEKLFF.

The chain is built from TRBV5-1 and TRBJ1-1, with D hard to call. Germline V lookup: CDR1 SGHRS, CDR2 YFSETQ. The CDR3 is 15 residues long. Trimming took 4 bases from V and 3 from J, leaving 16 bases between them. The chain's CDR3 is CASSLLQIRDTEAFF. CDR3 DNA sequence: TGCGCCAGCAGCCTACTGCAGATCCGGGACACTGAAGCTTTCTTT.

The chain recombines TRBV15 with TRBJ1-6; TRBD1 aligns across 8 bases. The CDR3 has 17 amino acids. The junction had 8 bases not matched to a gene; V was cut back by 0 bases and J by 7 bases. The germline V gene encodes CDR1 LNHNV and CDR2 YYDKDF (reference sequence). The CDR3 nucleotides are TGTGCCACCAGCAGAGAACTGATACAGGGGGGAAATTCACCCCTCCACTTT. Encoded protein: CATSRELIQGGNSPLHF.

The chain recombines TRBV19 with TRBJ2-5, with TRBD1 as a possible D gene (6 bases). The CDR3 has 14 amino acids. CDR1 and CDR2 from the germline V gene are LNHDA and SQIVND (reference sequence). V was pared by 4 bases and J by 2 bases, with 11 bases between. Here the CDR3 reads CASSNHQGQETQYF. The CDR3 nucleotides read TGTGCCAGTAGTAATCATCAGGGGCAAGAGACCCAGTACTTC. Complete variable domain (other parts from reference TRBV19 and TRBJ2-5): DGGITQSPKYLFRKEGQNVTLSCEQNLNHDAMYWYRQDPGQGLRLIYYSQIVNDFQKGDIAEGYSVSREKKESFPLTVTSAQKNPTAFYLCASSNHQGQETQYFGPGTRLLVL.

The J gene is TRBJ1-2, the V gene TRBV28, with D unresolved. The CDR3 sequence is 19 residues long. V lost 2 bases, J lost 5 bases, and 27 bases lay in between. Germline CDR1 MDHEN, CDR2 SYDVKM. CDR3 residues: CASSLRDAYRVREQYGYTF. CDR3 coding DNA: TGTGCCAGCAGTTTAAGGGATGCATACAGAGTTAGGGAGCAATATGGCTACACCTTC.

The chain couples TRBV5-1 to TRBJ2-3; the match to TRBD2 covers 13 bases. The length of the CDR3 is 21 residues. The germline CDR1 and CDR2 sequences are SGHRS and YFSETQ. Germline trimming cut 3 bases from V and 2 bases from J; bases unmatched to any gene: 18. Here the CDR3 DNA reads TGCGCCAGCAGCTCACCGGGGCGAGGGACTAGCGGGAAGGAACACACAGATACGCAGTATTTT. It is translated as CASSSPGRGTSGKEHTDTQYF.

V is TRBV5-1 and J is TRBJ1-1, with D perhaps matching TRBD1 (5 bases). Germline V lookup: CDR1 SGHRS, CDR2 YFSETQ. V was cut by 6 bases and J by 4 bases, with 16 bases left in between. CDR3 size: 14 residues. CDR3 amino acids: CASKGSDRSTEAFF. DNA of the CDR3: TGCGCCAGCAAGGGGTCCGACAGATCCACTGAAGCTTTCTTT.

The chain carries TRBV7-2 and TRBJ2-7; D unresolved. The ends were cut back, 1 base at V and 6 bases at J, with 4 bases in the middle. Germline values: CDR1 SGHTA, CDR2 FQGNSA. This CDR3 comprises 11 residues. The DNA of the CDR3 is TGTGCCAGCAGCTTAGAGCTCGAGCAGTACTTC. It codes for CASSLELEQYF.

The genes are TRBV6-5 and TRBJ2-7; TRBD1 matches 8 bases. This CDR3 spans 14 amino acids. Trimming took 9 bases from V and 6 from J; bases not matched to a gene: 13. From germline, CDR1 is MNHEY and CDR2 SVGAGI. The CDR3 nucleotides read TGTGCCAGTTCCATTAGCAGGGGGCTCTCCGAGCAGTACTTC. Its protein product is CASSISRGLSEQYF.

The chain employs TRBV7-2 and TRBJ2-1, with TRBD1 as a possible D gene (5 bases). The V gene lost 4 bases and the J gene lost 0 bases, with 10 bases spanning the gap. The CDR3 is made up of 15 amino acids. Germline V gene data show CDR1 as SGHTA and CDR2 as FQGNSA. CDR3 DNA: TGTGCCAGCAGCTCTAGGGGAAACTCCTACAATGAGCAGTTCTTC. Protein product: CASSSRGNSYNEQFF.

The rearrangement uses TRBV6-2 or TRBV6-3 and TRBJ1-1, with 8 bases lining up with TRBD1. The CDR3 consists of 15 residues. Germline V gene data show CDR1 as MNHEY and CDR2 as SVGEGT. V trimming: 4 bases; J trimming: 6 bases; junction bases outside the gene matches: 10. Written as DNA, the CDR3 is TGTGCCAGCAGTTTCCTCGACAGGGGTAGTGCTGAAGCTTTCTTT. Translated: CASSFLDRGSAEAFF.

This chain connects TRBV4-1 to TRBJ2-1, with 14 nucleotides matching TRBD2. The CDR3 is 17 amino acids. Germline assignment: CDR1 MGHRA and CDR2 YSYEKL. With 2 bases clipped from V and 3 bases from J, the junction kept 3 bases outside the gene matches. The CDR3 sequence is CASSQRTSGRNYNEQFF. In DNA form, the CDR3 reads TGCGCCAGCAGCCAAAGGACTAGCGGGAGGAACTACAATGAGCAGTTCTTC.